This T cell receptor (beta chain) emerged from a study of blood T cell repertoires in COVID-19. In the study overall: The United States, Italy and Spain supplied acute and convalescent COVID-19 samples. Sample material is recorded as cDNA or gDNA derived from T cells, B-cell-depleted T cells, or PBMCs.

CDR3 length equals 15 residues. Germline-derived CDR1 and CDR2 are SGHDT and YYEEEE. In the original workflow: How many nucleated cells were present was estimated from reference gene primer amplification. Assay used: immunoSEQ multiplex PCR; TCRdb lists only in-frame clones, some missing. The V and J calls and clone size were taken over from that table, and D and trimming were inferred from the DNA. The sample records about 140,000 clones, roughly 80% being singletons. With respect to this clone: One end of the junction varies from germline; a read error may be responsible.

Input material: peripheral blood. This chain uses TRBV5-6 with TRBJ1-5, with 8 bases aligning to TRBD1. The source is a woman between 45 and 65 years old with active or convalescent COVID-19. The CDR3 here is CASSPGTGLVQTQHF. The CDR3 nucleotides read TGTGCCAGCAGCCCCGGGACAGGCCTTGTTCAGACCCAGCATTTT.